The TCR beta chain under discussion was sequenced for a study of chemoradiotherapy in HPV16-positive cancers. Study background: Functional T-cell assays on two HPV16-positive patients' cells defined candidate HPV-specific clones and common TCR motifs.

Trimming removed 2 bases from V and 5 bases from J; junction bases left unmatched: 9. Germline CDR1 reads SGHVS; CDR2 reads FQNEAQ. The CDR3 is 16 amino acids. Study conclusions and caveats: For HPV16-positive patients, expanding HPV-responsive T cells associated with longer recurrence-free survival.

With regard to this clone: Its antigen remains unknown.

Repeated repertoire sampling spanned the course of chemoradiotherapy. Measured with immunoSEQ multiplex PCR; TCRdb has only the in-frame clones, and not every one. This repertoire shows more than 20,000 clones, approximately 86% found once; its top ten account for 3.5% to 5%. Material: blood, obtained from a patient who underwent chemoradiotherapy. The rearrangement links TRBV7-8 to TRBJ2-5, with 9 bases aligning to TRBD2. The TCR originated in a human donor with HPV-associated anogenital cancer. As DNA, the CDR3 is TGTGCCAGCAGCTTAAGGTGGCGGGGGGGCTGGGAGACCCAGTACTTC. Translated: CASSLRWRGGWETQYF. The full variable domain, rest sourced from reference TRBV7-8 and TRBJ2-5, is GAGVSQSPRYKVAKRGQDVALRCDPISGHVSLFWYQQALGQGPEFLTYFQNEAQLDKSGLPSDRFFAERPEGSVSTLKIQRTQQEDSAVYLCASSLRWRGGWETQYFGPGTRLLVL.